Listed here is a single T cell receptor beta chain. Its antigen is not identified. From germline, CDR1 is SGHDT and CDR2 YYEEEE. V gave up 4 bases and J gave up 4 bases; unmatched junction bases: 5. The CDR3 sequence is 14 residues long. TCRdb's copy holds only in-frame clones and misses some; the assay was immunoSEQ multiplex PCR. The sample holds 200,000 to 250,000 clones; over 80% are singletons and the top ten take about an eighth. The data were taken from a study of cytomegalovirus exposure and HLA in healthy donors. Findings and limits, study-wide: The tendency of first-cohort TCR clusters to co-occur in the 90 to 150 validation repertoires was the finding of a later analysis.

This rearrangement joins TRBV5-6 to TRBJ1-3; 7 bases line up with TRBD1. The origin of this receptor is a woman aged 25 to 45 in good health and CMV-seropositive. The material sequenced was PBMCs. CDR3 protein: CASSPGQLGNTIYF. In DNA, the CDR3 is TGTGCCAGCAGCCCGGGACAGTTAGGAAACACCATATATTTT. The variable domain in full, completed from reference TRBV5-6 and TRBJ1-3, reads DAGVTQSPTHLIKTRGQQVTLRCSPKSGHDTVSWYQQALGQGPQFIFQYYEEEERQRGNFPDRFSGHQFPNYSSELNVNALLLGDSALYLCASSPGQLGNTIYFGEGSWLTVV.